This T cell receptor (beta chain) came from a study of follicular helper T cells after annual influenza vaccination. Clones were sequenced by immunoSEQ multiplex PCR, and TCRdb holds only the in-frame ones, with some missing. Of more than 9,000 clones listed, over 75% are singletons. Documented time point: 2015-2016 season, pre-vaccination. V lost 5 bases and J 0 bases, leaving 19 bases between the germline ends. The germline V gene encodes CDR1 SGHTA and CDR2 FQGNSA. The CDR3 has 17 residues. The chain has TRBV7-2 and TRBJ2-5; a possible D gene is TRBD2 (5 bases). The receptor was derived from an adult who received the influenza vaccine. The source was CXCR5+ CD38- circulating T follicular helper cells from blood, collected on the day of influenza vaccination. Specified subset: circulating Tfh, non-naive CD4+CXCR5+PD-1+ (ICOS+CD38+ or ICOS-CD38-). In DNA, the CDR3 is TGTGCCAGCAGCCTACCTCAGGAGGCACTGTACCAAGAGACCCAGTACTTC. Encoded protein: CASSLPQEALYQETQYF. The variable domain in full, completed from reference TRBV7-2 and TRBJ2-5, reads GAGVSQSPSNKVTEKGKDVELRCDPISGHTALYWYRQSLGQGLEFLIYFQGNSAPDKSGLPSDRFSAERTGGSVSTLTIQRTQQEDSAVYLCASSLPQEALYQETQYFGPGTRLLVL.